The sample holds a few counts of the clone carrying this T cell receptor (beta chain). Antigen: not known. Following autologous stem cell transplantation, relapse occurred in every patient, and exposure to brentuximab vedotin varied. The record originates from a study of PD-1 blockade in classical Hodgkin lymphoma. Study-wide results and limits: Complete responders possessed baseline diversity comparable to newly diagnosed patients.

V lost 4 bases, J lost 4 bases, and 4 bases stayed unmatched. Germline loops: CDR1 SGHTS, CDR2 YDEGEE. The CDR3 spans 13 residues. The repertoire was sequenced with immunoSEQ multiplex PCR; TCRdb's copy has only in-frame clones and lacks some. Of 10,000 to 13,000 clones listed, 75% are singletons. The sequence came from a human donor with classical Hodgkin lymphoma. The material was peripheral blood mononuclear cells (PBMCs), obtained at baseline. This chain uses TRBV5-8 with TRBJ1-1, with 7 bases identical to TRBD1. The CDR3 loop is CASSPGGVTEAFF. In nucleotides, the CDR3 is TGTGCCAGCAGCCCAGGGGGGGTCACTGAAGCTTTCTTT.